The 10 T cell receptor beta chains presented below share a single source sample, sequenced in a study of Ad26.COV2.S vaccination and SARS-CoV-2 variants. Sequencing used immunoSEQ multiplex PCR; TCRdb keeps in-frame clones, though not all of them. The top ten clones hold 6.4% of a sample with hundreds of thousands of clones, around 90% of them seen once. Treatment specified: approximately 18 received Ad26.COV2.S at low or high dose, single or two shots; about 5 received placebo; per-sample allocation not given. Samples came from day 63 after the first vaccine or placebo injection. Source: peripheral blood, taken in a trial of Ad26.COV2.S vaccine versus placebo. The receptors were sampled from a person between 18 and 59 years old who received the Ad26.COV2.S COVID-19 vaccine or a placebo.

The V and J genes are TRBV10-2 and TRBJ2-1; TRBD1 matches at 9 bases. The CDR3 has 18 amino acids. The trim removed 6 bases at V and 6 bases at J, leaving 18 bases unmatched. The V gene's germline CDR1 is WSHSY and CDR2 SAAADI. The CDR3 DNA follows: TGCGCCAGCAGCCCGGGGGCCCTCCGGGACAGGGCAGTCAATGAGCAGTTCTTC. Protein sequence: CASSPGALRDRAVNEQFF.

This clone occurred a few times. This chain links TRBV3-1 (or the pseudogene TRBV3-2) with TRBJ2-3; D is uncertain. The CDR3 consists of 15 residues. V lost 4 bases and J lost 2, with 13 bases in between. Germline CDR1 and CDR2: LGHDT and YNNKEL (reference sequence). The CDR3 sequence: CASSLGPGFTDTQYF. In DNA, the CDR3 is TGTGCCAGCAGCCTTGGTCCGGGCTTCACAGATACGCAGTATTTT.

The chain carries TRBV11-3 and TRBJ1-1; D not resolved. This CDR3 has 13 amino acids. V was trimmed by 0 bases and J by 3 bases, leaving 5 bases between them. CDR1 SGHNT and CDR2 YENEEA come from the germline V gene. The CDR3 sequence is CASSLEAYTEAFF. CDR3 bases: TGTGCCAGCAGCTTAGAGGCCTACACTGAAGCTTTCTTT.

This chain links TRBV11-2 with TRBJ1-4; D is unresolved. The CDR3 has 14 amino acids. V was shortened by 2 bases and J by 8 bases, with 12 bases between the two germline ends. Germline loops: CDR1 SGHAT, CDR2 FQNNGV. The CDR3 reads CASSLLGSGEKLFF. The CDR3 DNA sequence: TGTGCCAGCAGCTTATTGGGAAGCGGAGAAAAACTGTTTTTT. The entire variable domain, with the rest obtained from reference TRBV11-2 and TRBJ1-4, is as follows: EAGVAQSPRYKIIEKRQSVAFWCNPISGHATLYWYQQILGQGPKLLIQFQNNGVVDDSQLPKDRFSAERLKGVDSTLKIQPAKLEDSAVYLCASSLLGSGEKLFFGSGTQLSVL.

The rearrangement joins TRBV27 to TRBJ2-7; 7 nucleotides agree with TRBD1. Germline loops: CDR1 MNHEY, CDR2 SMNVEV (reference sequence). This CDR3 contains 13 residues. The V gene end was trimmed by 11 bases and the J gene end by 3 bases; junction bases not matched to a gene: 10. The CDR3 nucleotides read TGTGCCGCCGGCCGACAGGGAGTCTACGAGCAGTACTTC. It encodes CAAGRQGVYEQYF.

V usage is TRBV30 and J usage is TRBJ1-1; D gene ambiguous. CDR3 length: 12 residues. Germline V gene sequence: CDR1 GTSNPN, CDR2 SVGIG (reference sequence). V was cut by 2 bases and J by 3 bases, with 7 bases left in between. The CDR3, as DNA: TGTGCCTGGAGTATATGGGACACTGAAGCTTTCTTT. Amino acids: CAWSIWDTEAFF.

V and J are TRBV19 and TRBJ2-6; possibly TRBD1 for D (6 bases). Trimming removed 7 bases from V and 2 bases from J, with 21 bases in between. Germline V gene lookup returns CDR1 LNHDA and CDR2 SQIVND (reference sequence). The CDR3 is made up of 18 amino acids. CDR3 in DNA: TGTGCCAGTACCCCACTGGGACACAGCTCCGCTGGGGCCAACGTCCTGACTTTC. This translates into CASTPLGHSSAGANVLTF.

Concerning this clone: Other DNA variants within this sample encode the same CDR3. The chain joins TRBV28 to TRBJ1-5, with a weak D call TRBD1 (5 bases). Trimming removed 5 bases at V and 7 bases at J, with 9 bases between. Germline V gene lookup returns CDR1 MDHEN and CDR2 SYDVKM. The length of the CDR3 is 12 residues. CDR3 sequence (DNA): TGTGCCAGCAGTCTGGGGGGACAGCCCCAGCATTTT. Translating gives CASSLGGQPQHF.

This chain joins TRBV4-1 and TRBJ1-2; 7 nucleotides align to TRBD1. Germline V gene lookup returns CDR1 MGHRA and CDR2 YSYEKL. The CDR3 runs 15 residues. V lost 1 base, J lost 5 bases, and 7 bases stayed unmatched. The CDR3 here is CASSQGRGQEYGYTF. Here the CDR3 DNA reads TGCGCCAGCAGCCAAGGAAGGGGGCAAGAATATGGCTACACCTTC.

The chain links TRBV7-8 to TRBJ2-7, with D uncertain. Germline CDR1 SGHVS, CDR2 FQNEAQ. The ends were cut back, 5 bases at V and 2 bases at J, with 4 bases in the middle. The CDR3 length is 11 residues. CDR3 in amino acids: CASSPTYEQYF. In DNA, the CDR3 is TGTGCCAGCAGCCCTACCTACGAGCAGTACTTC. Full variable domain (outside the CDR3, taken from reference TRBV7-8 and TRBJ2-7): GAGVSQSPRYKVAKRGQDVALRCDPISGHVSLFWYQQALGQGPEFLTYFQNEAQLDKSGLPSDRFFAERPEGSVSTLKIQRTQQEDSAVYLCASSPTYEQYFGPGTRLTVT.